The rows below give T cell receptor beta chains drawn from one sample of a study of CD8 T cells in Susac syndrome. TCRdb itself ran the immunoSEQ multiplex PCR reads through MiXCR, one entry per CDR3 protein. The sample records around 130,000 distinct CDR3 sequences, 90% to 95% being singletons. The sequenced sample consisted of CD8+ T cells from PBMCs. These receptors all come from a human donor with Susac syndrome. The CDR3 runs from the conserved cysteine through the conserved F or W. The order of the fields is V gene, clone size, J gene, CDR3 protein. Rows give clone size only sometimes, using once, few, many, or a class for an expanded clone.

v_gene: TRBV29-1; abundance: .; j_gene: TRBJ2-3; CDR3aa: CSVDLASGVPGTDTQYF
v_gene: TRBV6-1; abundance: .; j_gene: TRBJ2-3; CDR3aa: CASRPSSGGRTDTQYF
v_gene: TRBV11-2; abundance: .; j_gene: TRBJ1-6; CDR3aa: CASSPETGRRSPLHF
v_gene: TRBV27; abundance: .; j_gene: TRBJ2-5; CDR3aa: CASSKYREGETQYF
v_gene: TRBV5-1; abundance: .; j_gene: TRBJ2-1; CDR3aa: CASSLDPHNEQFF
v_gene: TRBV24-1; abundance: .; j_gene: TRBJ1-5; CDR3aa: CATSDTRDQPQHF
v_gene: TRBV7-9; abundance: .; j_gene: TRBJ1-2; CDR3aa: CASSLATGGNYGYTF
v_gene: TRBV19; abundance: .; j_gene: TRBJ2-2; CDR3aa: CASSPPLTPGELFF
v_gene: TRBV6-5; abundance: once; j_gene: TRBJ2-7; CDR3aa: CASSGQGSYEQYF
v_gene: TRBV20-1; abundance: .; j_gene: TRBJ2-7; CDR3aa: CSALSGGAYEQYF
v_gene: TRBV15; abundance: .; j_gene: TRBJ2-1; CDR3aa: CATSQGRNEQFF
v_gene: TRBV13; abundance: .; j_gene: TRBJ2-1; CDR3aa: CASSLRHEQFF
v_gene: TRBV7-8; abundance: .; j_gene: TRBJ2-2; CDR3aa: CASSFSEGTGELFF
v_gene: TRBV20-1; abundance: .; j_gene: TRBJ1-5; CDR3aa: CSARSRDRGSNNQPQHF
v_gene: TRBV29-1; abundance: .; j_gene: TRBJ2-3; CDR3aa: CKPTTSGFTDTQYF
v_gene: TRBV20-1; abundance: .; j_gene: TRBJ2-1; CDR3aa: CSARDSNSYNEQFF
v_gene: TRBV7-6; abundance: .; j_gene: TRBJ2-7; CDR3aa: CASSLNLSPDSPYEQYF
v_gene: TRBV13; abundance: .; j_gene: TRBJ2-5; CDR3aa: CASSSTESDETQYF
v_gene: TRBV7-9; abundance: few; j_gene: TRBJ2-5; CDR3aa: CASSFPLAGDETQYF
v_gene: TRBV9; abundance: .; j_gene: TRBJ1-1; CDR3aa: CASSVARGGTEAFF
v_gene: TRBV6-1; abundance: .; j_gene: TRBJ2-3; CDR3aa: CASSGLAGASSTDTQYF
v_gene: TRBV7-9; abundance: .; j_gene: TRBJ2-6; CDR3aa: CASSLDAGANVLTF
v_gene: TRBV4-3; abundance: .; j_gene: TRBJ1-6; CDR3aa: CASSQVGRGLGPLHF
v_gene: TRBV5-4; abundance: .; j_gene: TRBJ2-3; CDR3aa: CASSKDRVVDTQYF
v_gene: TRBV29-1; abundance: .; j_gene: TRBJ1-1; CDR3aa: CSVVGPSSRGTEAFF
v_gene: TRBV6-5; abundance: .; j_gene: TRBJ2-4; CDR3aa: CAGFLAKNIQYF
v_gene: TRBV29-1; abundance: .; j_gene: TRBJ1-2; CDR3aa: CSALTGGGGGYTF
v_gene: TRBV5-4; abundance: few; j_gene: TRBJ2-1; CDR3aa: CASSLGQSSYNEQFF
v_gene: TRBV20-1; abundance: .; j_gene: TRBJ2-1; CDR3aa: CSARDLGHEQFF
v_gene: TRBV29-1; abundance: .; j_gene: TRBJ1-2; CDR3aa: CSTGEDSTNYGYTF
v_gene: TRBV27; abundance: .; j_gene: TRBJ2-7; CDR3aa: CASSRPPDEQYF
v_gene: TRBV10-3; abundance: .; j_gene: TRBJ2-1; CDR3aa: CAISESGDSSYNEQFF